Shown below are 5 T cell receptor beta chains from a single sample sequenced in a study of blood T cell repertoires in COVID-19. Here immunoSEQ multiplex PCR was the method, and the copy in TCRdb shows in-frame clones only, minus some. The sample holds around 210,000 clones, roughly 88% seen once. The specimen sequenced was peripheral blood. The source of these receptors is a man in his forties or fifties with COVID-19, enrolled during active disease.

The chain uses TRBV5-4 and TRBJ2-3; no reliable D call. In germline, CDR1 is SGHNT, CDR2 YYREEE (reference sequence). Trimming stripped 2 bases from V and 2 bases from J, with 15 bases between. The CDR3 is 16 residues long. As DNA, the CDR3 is TGTGCCAGCAGCTTCCTATTAGCCGCCCCCACAGATACGCAGTATTTT. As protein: CASSFLLAAPTDTQYF.

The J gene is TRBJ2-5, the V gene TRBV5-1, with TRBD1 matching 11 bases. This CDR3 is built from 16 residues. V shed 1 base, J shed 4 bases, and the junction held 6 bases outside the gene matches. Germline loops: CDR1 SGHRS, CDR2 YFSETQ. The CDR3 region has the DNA TGCGCCAGCAGCTTGAGGACAGGGGGCTTTGGAGAGACCCAGTACTTC. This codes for CASSLRTGGFGETQYF.

CDR3: CASSLTPSGGRETQYF. In nucleotides, the CDR3 is TGCGCCAGCAGCTTGACTCCTAGCGGGGGACGCGAGACCCAGTACTTC. The genes are TRBV5-1 and TRBJ2-5, with 10 bases aligning to TRBD2. The V gene's germline CDR1 is SGHRS and CDR2 YFSETQ. V dropped 1 base and J dropped 5; count of bases not matched to a gene: 8. This CDR3 comprises 16 residues.

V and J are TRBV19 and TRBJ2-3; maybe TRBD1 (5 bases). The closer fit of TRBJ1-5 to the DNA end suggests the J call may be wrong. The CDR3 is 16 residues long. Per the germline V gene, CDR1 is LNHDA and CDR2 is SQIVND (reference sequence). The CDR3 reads CASSILTGGGHDTQHF. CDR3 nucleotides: TGTGCCAGTAGTATTTTAACGGGGGGAGGTCACGATACGCAGCATTTT.

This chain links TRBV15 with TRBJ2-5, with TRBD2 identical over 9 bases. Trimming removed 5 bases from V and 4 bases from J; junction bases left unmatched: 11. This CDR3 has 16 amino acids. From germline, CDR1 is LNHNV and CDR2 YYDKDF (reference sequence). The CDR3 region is CATSRGRGGRLETQYF. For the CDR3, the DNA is TGTGCCACCAGCCGGGGGCGGGGGGGCCGTTTAGAGACCCAGTACTTC.